The 5 T cell receptor beta chains reported below all come from one sample, sequenced in a study of Tregs in tolerant kidney transplant recipients (dated by TCRdb to the late 2010s). Libraries were prepared through the immunoSEQ multiplex PCR assay. This immuneACCESS table, as held by TCRdb, lists in-frame sequences with V and J called but not all clones. Of the missing ones, under half trace to an unresolved V gene in checked studies; the others have no known cause. For this sample there are tens of thousands of clones; over 75% appear just once. Of the sample, roughly 1.5% is held by the ten largest clones. The transplants used related donors along with nonmyeloablative bone marrow transplantation, and in the human trials mixed chimerism was transient. This specimen was CD4+ T cells from blood (PBMCs), taken 24 months after the transplant. The receptors originated from a human patient who received a combined kidney and bone marrow transplant. Some T cells present after a transplant may be cells of the graft donor.

The V call is TRBV5-3, the J call TRBJ2-1; 9 bases map to TRBD1. TRBV5-3 is placed among ORFs of uncertain function. The CDR3 consists of 15 residues. The trim removed 5 bases at V and 7 bases at J, leaving 10 bases unmatched. Here the CDR3 reads CARRNRGLAQNEQFF. CDR3 bases: TGTGCCAGAAGAAACAGGGGGCTTGCACAGAATGAGCAGTTCTTC.

This clone appeared a few times. The V gene is TRBV19, the J gene TRBJ1-5, with D tentatively TRBD1 (5 bases). CDR1 LNHDA and CDR2 SQIVND come from the germline V gene (reference sequence). This CDR3 is built from 14 residues. Trimming removed 6 bases from V and 3 bases from J, with 12 bases in between. CDR3 in amino acids: CASRKGLNNQPQHF. The CDR3 nucleotides read TGTGCCAGTAGAAAGGGGTTGAACAATCAGCCCCAGCATTTT.

V is TRBV4-3 and J is TRBJ1-2, with D perhaps TRBD1 (6 bases). Trimming shortened V by 1 base and J by 8 bases, and 17 bases separated the two germline ends. The CDR3 runs to 15 residues. Germline V gene data show CDR1 as LGHNA and CDR2 as YSLEER. Here the CDR3 reads CASSQGIDRSMGYTF. The CDR3 DNA is TGCGCCAGCAGCCAAGGGATCGACAGGTCTATGGGCTACACCTTC.

The chain carries TRBV30 and TRBJ2-5; possibly TRBD1 for D (5 bases). V lost 6 bases, J lost 5 bases, and 10 bases lay in between. CDR1 GTSNPN and CDR2 SVGIG come from the germline V gene (reference sequence). This CDR3 spans 11 amino acids. CDR3 sequence: CACQGYETQYF. CDR3 DNA sequence: TGTGCCTGCCAGGGTTACGAGACCCAGTACTTC. Using reference TRBV30 and TRBJ2-5 for the parts outside the CDR3, the full variable domain is SQTIHQWPATLVQPVGSPLSLECTVEGTSNPNLYWYRQAAGRGLQLLFYSVGIGQISSEVPQNLSASRPQDRQFILSSKKLLLSDSGFYLCACQGYETQYFGPGTRLLVL.

V is TRBV7-2 and J is TRBJ2-4; tentatively, D is TRBD2 (7 bases). V lost 3 bases to trimming and J lost 2 bases, with 11 bases between them. The CDR3 has 15 residues. Germline CDR1 SGHTA, CDR2 FQGNSA. The CDR3 is CASSLGGAPKNIQYF. DNA for the CDR3: TGTGCCAGCAGCTTGGGGGGGGCCCCCAAAAACATTCAGTACTTC.